This record looks at one TCR beta chain sequence and its context. This sample was taken from a study of CD8 T cells in Susac syndrome. Random hexamers served to reverse transcribe roughly 0.5 to 1 ug RNA. MiXCR, run by TCRdb on the immunoSEQ multiplex PCR reads, gives a single entry per CDR3 protein. Among roughly 200,000 distinct CDR3 sequences, about 94% were seen once, and the ten largest hold about 0.1%. The clonotype was recovered from a human donor in good health. Sequencing input: CD4+ T cells from PBMCs.

CDR3 loop: CASSPGPLGNEQFF. The CDR3 DNA reads TGTGCCAGCAGCCCGGGGCCGTTGGGCAATGAGCAGTTCTTC. The chain is built from TRBV7-2 and TRBJ2-1, with D tentatively TRBD1 or TRBD2 (5 bases each). The CDR3 consists of 14 residues. With 5 bases removed from V and 6 bases from J, the gap between germline ends came to 14 bases. Germline lookup yields CDR1 SGHTA and CDR2 FQGNSA.